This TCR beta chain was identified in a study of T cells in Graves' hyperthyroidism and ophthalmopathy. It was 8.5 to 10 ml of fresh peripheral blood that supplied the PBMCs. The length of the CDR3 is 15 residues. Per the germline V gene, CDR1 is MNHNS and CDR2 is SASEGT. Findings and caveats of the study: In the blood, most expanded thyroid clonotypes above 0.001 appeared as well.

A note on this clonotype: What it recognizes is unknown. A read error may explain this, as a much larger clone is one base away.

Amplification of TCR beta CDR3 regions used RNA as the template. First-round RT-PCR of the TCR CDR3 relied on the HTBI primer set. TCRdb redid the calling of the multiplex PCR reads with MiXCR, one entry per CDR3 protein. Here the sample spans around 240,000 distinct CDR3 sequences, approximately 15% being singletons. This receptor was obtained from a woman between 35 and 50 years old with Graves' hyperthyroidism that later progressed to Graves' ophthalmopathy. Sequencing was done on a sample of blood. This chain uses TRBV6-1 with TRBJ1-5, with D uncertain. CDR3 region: CASSKGPVGNQSQHF. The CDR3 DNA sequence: TGTGCCAGCAGTAAAGGGCCGGTGGGCAATCAGTCCCAGCATTTT.